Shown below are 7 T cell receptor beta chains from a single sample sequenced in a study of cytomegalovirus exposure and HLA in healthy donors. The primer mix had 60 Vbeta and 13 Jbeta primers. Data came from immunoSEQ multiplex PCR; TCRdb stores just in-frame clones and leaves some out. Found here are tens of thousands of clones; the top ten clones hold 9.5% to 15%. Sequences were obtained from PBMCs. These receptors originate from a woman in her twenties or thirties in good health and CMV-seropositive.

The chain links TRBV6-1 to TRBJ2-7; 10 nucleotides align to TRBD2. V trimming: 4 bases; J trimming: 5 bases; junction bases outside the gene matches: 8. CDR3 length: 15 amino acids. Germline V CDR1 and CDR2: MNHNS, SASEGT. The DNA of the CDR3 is TGTGCCAGCAGTGTTCTAGCGGGGGAAGGCGACGAGCAGTACTTC. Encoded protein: CASSVLAGEGDEQYF.

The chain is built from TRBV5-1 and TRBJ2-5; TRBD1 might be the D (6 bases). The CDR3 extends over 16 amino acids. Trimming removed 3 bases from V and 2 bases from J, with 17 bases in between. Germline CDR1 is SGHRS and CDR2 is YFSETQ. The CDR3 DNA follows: TGCGCCAGCAGCTCGTCTAAGGGGGAGCGTCAAGAGACCCAGTACTTC. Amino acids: CASSSSKGERQETQYF. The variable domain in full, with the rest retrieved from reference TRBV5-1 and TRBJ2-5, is KAGVTQTPRYLIKTRGQQVTLSCSPISGHRSVSWYQQTPGQGLQFLFEYFSETQRNKGNFPGRFSGRQFSNSRSEMNVSTLELGDSALYLCASSSSKGERQETQYFGPGTRLLVL.

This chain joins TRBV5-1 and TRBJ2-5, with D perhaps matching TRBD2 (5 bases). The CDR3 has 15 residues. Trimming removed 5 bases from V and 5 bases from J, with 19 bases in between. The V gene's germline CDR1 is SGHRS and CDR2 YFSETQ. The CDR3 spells CASRGGAGRGETQYF. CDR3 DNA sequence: TGCGCCAGCAGAGGAGGTGCGGGTAGAGGGGAGACCCAGTACTTC.

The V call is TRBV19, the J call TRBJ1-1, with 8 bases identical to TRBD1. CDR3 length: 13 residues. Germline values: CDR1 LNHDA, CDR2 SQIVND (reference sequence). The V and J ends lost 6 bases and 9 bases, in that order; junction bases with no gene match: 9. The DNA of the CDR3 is TGTGCCAGTAGCCTGACAGGGGAGGGAAAAGCTTTCTTT. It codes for CASSLTGEGKAFF.

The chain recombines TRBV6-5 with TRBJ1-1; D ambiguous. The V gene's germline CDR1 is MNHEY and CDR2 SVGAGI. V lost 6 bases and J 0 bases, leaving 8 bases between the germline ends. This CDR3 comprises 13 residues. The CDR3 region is CASRTFVNTEAFF. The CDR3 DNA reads TGTGCCAGCAGGACTTTTGTGAACACTGAAGCTTTCTTT.

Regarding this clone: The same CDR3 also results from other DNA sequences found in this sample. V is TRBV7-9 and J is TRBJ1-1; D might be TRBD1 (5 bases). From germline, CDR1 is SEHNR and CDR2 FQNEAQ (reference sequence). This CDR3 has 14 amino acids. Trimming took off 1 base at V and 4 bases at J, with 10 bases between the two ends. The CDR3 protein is CASSLVQGGTEAFF. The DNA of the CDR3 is TGTGCCAGCAGCTTAGTTCAGGGAGGCACTGAAGCTTTCTTT.

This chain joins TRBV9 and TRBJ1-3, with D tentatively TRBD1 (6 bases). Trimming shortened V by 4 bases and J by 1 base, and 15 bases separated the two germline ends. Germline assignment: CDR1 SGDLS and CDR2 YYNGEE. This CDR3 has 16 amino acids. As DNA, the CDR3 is TGTGCCAGCAGCCCCGGAGGGGGGGGATCTGGAAACACCATATATTTT. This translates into CASSPGGGGSGNTIYF.